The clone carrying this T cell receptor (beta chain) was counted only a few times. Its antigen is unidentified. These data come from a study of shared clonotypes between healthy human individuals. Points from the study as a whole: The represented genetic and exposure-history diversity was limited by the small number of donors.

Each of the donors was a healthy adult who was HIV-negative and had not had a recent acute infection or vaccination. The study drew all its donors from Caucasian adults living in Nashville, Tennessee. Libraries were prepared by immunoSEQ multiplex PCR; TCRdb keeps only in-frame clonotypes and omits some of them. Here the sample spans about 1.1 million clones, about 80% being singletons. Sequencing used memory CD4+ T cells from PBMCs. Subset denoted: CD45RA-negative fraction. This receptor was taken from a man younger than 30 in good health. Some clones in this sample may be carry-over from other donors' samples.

CDR3 nucleotides: TGTGCCAGCAGCTTGGGGACAGGGATCGGGGAGCTGTTTTTT. Translated: CASSLGTGIGELFF. This rearrangement joins TRBV7-2 to TRBJ2-2; 9 bases match TRBD1. The trim removed 3 bases at V and 7 bases at J, leaving 3 bases unmatched. Germline lookup yields CDR1 SGHTA and CDR2 FQGNSA. The CDR3 is made up of 14 amino acids.